This TCR beta chain was obtained from a study of T-cell memory formation after mild COVID-19. Turning to the study itself: The two donors had largely donor-specific TCR clusters. Notes on the study in general: For contracting clones, CD4+ ones sat mainly in CM and EM, CD8+ in EMRA. Cross-reactive memory seemingly joined, as some responding clones were found in pre-infection memory.

TCR alpha and TCR beta cDNA libraries with sample barcodes and UMIs came from 5'RACE using constant-segment primers. TCRdb re-called the 5' RACE reads with MiXCR, one entry per CDR3 protein. This table holds 450,000 or so distinct CDR3 sequences, approximately 25% found once. This clonotype was seen a few times. Its antigen is not known. The sequencing input was PBMCs or a T cell subset sorted from them (not recorded which). The origin of this receptor is an adult woman who had mild COVID-19 (a few samples of this study predate the infection). Cell type and time point are not known.

CDR3 nucleotide sequence: TGTGCCAGCAGTTTCCTGGGACAGGGGGAAAATTCACCCCTCCACTTT. Residues: CASSFLGQGENSPLHF. The chain joins TRBV27 to TRBJ1-6, with 11 bases identical to TRBD1. V lost 3 bases to trimming and J lost 7 bases; unmatched junction nucleotides: 5. Germline V gene lookup returns CDR1 MNHEY and CDR2 SMNVEV (reference sequence). The CDR3 contains 16 residues.